The 20 T cell receptor beta chains reported below all come from one sample, sequenced in a study of identical twins. Each CDR3 protein is one row after TCRdb ran MiXCR on the 5' RACE reads. The table records around 220,000 distinct CDR3 sequences, about 10% of them present only once. Input material: memory T cells sorted from blood. Receptors originate from a middle-aged man in good health.

This clonotype appeared many times. The V call is TRBV28, the J call TRBJ1-2; 9 bases line up with TRBD1. CDR1 is MDHEN, CDR2 SYDVKM, per germline. The CDR3 loop spans 14 amino acids. Trimming cost V 5 bases and J 8 bases; bases outside gene matches: 9. CDR3 sequence reads: CASSLTQGARGYTF. In DNA form, the CDR3 reads TGTGCCAGCAGTCTCACACAGGGGGCGCGAGGCTACACCTTC.

This clonotype was seen many times. The chain employs TRBV7-2 and TRBJ2-2, with D hard to call. The length of the CDR3 is 12 residues. Germline V lookup: CDR1 SGHTA, CDR2 FQGNSA. The V gene lost 4 bases and the J gene lost 10 bases, with 10 bases spanning the gap. The CDR3 coding sequence is TGTGCCAGCAGCTCTTTAAAAATGGAGCTGTTTTTT. Amino acids: CASSSLKMELFF.

This clonotype was observed a handful of times. This chain links TRBV20-1 with TRBJ2-7; D is possibly TRBD1 or TRBD2 (7 bases each). V lost 4 bases to trimming and J lost 7 bases, with 14 bases between them. The CDR3 totals 12 residues. CDR1 is DFQATT and CDR2 is SNEGSKA in the germline V gene (reference sequence). CDR3 in DNA: TGCAGTGCTATCCAGGGGGGGACAGAGCAGTACTTC. It codes for CSAIQGGTEQYF.

This clonotype was seen ten or more times. The V call is TRBV3-1, the J call TRBJ2-7; D remains unclear. The CDR3 length is 11 residues. Deletions cut 4 bases from V and 2 bases from J, with 3 bases between. Germline-derived CDR1 and CDR2 are LGHDT and YNNKEL (reference sequence). The CDR3 nucleotides read TGTGCCAGCAGCCGGACCTACGAGCAGTACTTC. It codes for CASSRTYEQYF.

This clonotype has at least ten counts. CDR3 sequence: CAWRNWGYEQYF. CDR3 nucleotides: TGTGCCTGGAGGAATTGGGGCTACGAGCAGTACTTC. V gene TRBV30 combines with J gene TRBJ2-7; D remains ambiguous. V gave up 3 bases and J gave up 3 bases, with 9 bases separating them. This CDR3 spans 12 amino acids. In germline, CDR1 is GTSNPN, CDR2 SVGIG (reference sequence).

The J gene is TRBJ2-5, the V gene TRBV3-1, with 12 bases lining up with TRBD1. The CDR3 consists of 16 residues. J gave up 4 bases and V 2 bases, and 5 bases lay outside the gene matches. Per the germline V gene, CDR1 is LGHDT and CDR2 is YNNKEL (reference sequence). CDR3 loop: CASSQWGQGARETQYF. In DNA form, the CDR3 reads TGTGCCAGCAGCCAATGGGGACAGGGGGCGCGAGAGACCCAGTACTTC.

In this sample, this clonotype turned up many times. Written as DNA, the CDR3 is TGTGCCAGCAGCCAAGAGAGCCGGGACTCCGTGAGGGGCTACACCTTC. Its protein product is CASSQESRDSVRGYTF. V is TRBV3-1 and J is TRBJ1-2, with a tentative D call TRBD1 (5 bases). The CDR3 spans 16 residues. Deletions cut 0 bases from V and 8 bases from J, with 19 bases between. Germline CDR1 LGHDT, CDR2 YNNKEL (reference sequence).

This clonotype showed up many times. The rearrangement links TRBV10-3 to TRBJ2-7; 7 nucleotides match TRBD1. Germline CDR1 and CDR2: ENHRY and SYGVKD. J gave up 3 bases and V 10 bases, and 15 bases lay outside the gene matches. This CDR3 region has 15 residues. CDR3 bases: TGTGCCACCGTCGGGATCGGGACAGCTTTCTACGAGCAGTACTTC. Protein: CATVGIGTAFYEQYF.

The rearrangement joins TRBV20-1 to TRBJ2-7, with 8 bases matching TRBD1. Germline CDR1 and CDR2: DFQATT and SNEGSKA (reference sequence). With 0 bases clipped from V and 3 bases from J, the junction kept 13 bases outside the gene matches. The CDR3 loop spans 17 amino acids. The CDR3, as DNA: TGCAGTGCTAGAGACGCGCCCGCAGGGGGCCTGTACTACGAGCAGTACTTC. The encoded protein is CSARDAPAGGLYYEQYF.

The table lists this clonotype with a few counts. The CDR3 sequence is CASSYRPMGGYEQYF. The CDR3 region has the DNA TGTGCCAGCAGTTACCGGCCGATGGGGGGCTACGAGCAGTACTTC. The gene calls are TRBV6-2 or TRBV6-3 and TRBJ2-7; D is possibly TRBD2 (6 bases). V shed 2 bases and J shed 3 bases, with 14 bases lying between them. The CDR3 covers 15 residues. The germline CDR1 and CDR2 sequences are MNHEY and SVGEGT.

The J gene is TRBJ2-7, the V gene TRBV10-3, with 7 bases fitting TRBD1. In germline, CDR1 is ENHRY, CDR2 SYGVKD. The V gene end was trimmed by 4 bases and the J gene end by 3 bases; junction bases not matched to a gene: 0. The CDR3 sequence is 12 residues long. The CDR3 DNA reads TGTGCCATCAGTGGACAGGGCTACGAGCAGTACTTC. Translated, it gives CAISGQGYEQYF.

This clonotype has more than one count but fewer than ten. The gene calls are TRBV15 and TRBJ1-2; the D is unclear. Germline V gene data show CDR1 as LNHNV and CDR2 as YYDKDF (reference sequence). The CDR3 sequence is 12 residues long. Between the trimmed V and J ends, which lost 5 bases and 7 bases, there was a span of 11 bases. CDR3 in DNA: TGTGCCACCAGCGAGGGAGCGGGTGGCTACACCTTC. This sequence encodes CATSEGAGGYTF.

This clonotype has a count of ten or more. Here the CDR3 DNA reads TGCAGTGCTAGAGATTCGGGGGAGGGGCTGTTTTTT. Protein product: CSARDSGEGLFF. V is TRBV20-1 and J is TRBJ1-4, with a tentative D call TRBD1 (5 bases). The V end lost 0 bases, the J end lost 14 bases, and 13 bases lay between the germline ends. Germline CDR1 DFQATT, CDR2 SNEGSKA (reference sequence). The CDR3 loop spans 12 amino acids.

Ten or more counts support this clonotype. V is TRBV5-1 and J is TRBJ2-2; possibly TRBD1 for D (5 bases). The germline gives CDR1 SGHRS, CDR2 YFSETQ. The CDR3 has 17 amino acids. The germline V and J ends were trimmed by 0 bases and 1 base, with 13 bases remaining between them. This CDR3 reads CASSLETRGRNTGELFF. The CDR3 nucleotides are TGCGCCAGCAGCTTGGAAACAAGGGGTCGGAACACCGGGGAGCTGTTTTTT.

This clonotype was observed at least ten times. The gene calls are TRBV9 and TRBJ2-6; 9 bases align to TRBD1. The CDR3 runs to 18 residues. J gave up 0 bases and V 0 bases, and 4 bases lay outside the gene matches. Germline V CDR1 and CDR2: SGDLS, YYNGEE. The CDR3 loop is CASSVGTGAFSGANVLTF. CDR3 coding DNA: TGTGCCAGCAGCGTAGGGACAGGGGCGTTCTCTGGGGCCAACGTCCTGACTTTC.

This clonotype was seen more than once but under ten times. The genes are TRBV7-9 and TRBJ1-4; D is unresolved. CDR1 SEHNR and CDR2 FQNEAQ come from the germline V gene (reference sequence). The CDR3 has 16 amino acids. V lost 2 bases and J lost 4, with 14 bases in between. The CDR3 is CASSLFGGQSNEKLFF. In DNA, the CDR3 is TGTGCCAGCAGCTTATTCGGAGGTCAGAGTAATGAAAAACTGTTTTTT.

This clonotype was detected a few times. Compared with germline, one end of the junction differs, possibly owing to a read error. The chain joins TRBV7-9 to TRBJ1-2; D unclear. CDR1 and CDR2 (germline): SEHNR, FQNEAQ (reference sequence). The CDR3 extends over 14 amino acids. DNA of the CDR3: TGTGCCAGCAGCTTAACGTTAGGGATCTATGGCTACCCCTTC. Translating gives CASSLTLGIYGYPF.

Comment on this clonotype: Just one base apart from a much larger clone, this may be a read error. The chain links TRBV6-6 to TRBJ2-1; unclear D gene. Germline V lookup: CDR1 MNHNY, CDR2 SVGAGI (reference sequence). This CDR3 has 13 residues. The CDR3 DNA reads TGTGCCAGCAGATTAATCCCCTACGATGAGCAGTTCTTC. Encoded protein: CASRLIPYDEQFF.

The chain uses TRBV11-3 and TRBJ2-1; a possible D gene is TRBD2 (5 bases). The length of the CDR3 is 15 residues. The germline V gene has CDR1 SGHNT and CDR2 YENEEA. The V end was cut by 3 bases, the J end by 7 bases, with 16 bases between. The CDR3 coding sequence is TGTGCCAGCAGCTTTGGCGGGTCCTCGGGTAATGAGCAGTTCTTC. Its protein is CASSFGGSSGNEQFF.

The chain links TRBV9 to TRBJ2-5; the D is unclear. Looked up from germline, CDR1 is SGDLS and CDR2 is YYNGEE. Between the trimmed V and J ends, which lost 3 bases and 5 bases, there was a span of 11 bases. The CDR3 consists of 13 residues. In DNA, the CDR3 is TGTGCCAGCAGCGCCGAGTACCGGGAGACCCAGTACTTC. Amino acids: CASSAEYRETQYF.